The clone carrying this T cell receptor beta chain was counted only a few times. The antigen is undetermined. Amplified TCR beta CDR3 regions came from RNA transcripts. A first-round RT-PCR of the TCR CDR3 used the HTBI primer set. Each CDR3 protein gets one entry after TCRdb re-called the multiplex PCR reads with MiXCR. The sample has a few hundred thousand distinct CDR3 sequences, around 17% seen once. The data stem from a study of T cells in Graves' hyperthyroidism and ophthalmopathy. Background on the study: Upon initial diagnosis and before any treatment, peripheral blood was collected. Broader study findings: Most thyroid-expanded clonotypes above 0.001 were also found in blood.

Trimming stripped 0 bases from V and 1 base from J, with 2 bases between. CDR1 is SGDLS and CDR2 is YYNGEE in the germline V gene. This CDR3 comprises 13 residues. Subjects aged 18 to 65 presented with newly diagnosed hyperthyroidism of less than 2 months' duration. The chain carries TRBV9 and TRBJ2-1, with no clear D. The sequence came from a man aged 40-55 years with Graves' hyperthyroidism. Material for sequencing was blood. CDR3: CASSVDSYNEQFF. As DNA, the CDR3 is TGTGCCAGCAGCGTAGATTCCTACAATGAGCAGTTCTTC.